This passage covers 8 T cell receptor beta chains from one sample sequenced in a study of neurological immune-mediated disorders. Each CDR3 protein is one row after TCRdb ran MiXCR on the 5' RACE reads. The data show roughly 22,000 distinct CDR3 sequences, approximately 6.2% seen once. The sample was CD8+ T cells from blood. The receptors were gathered from a man aged 18-30 years in good health.

This clonotype was recorded many times. V usage is TRBV30 and J usage is TRBJ2-7, with D possibly matching TRBD2 (5 bases). CDR1 GTSNPN and CDR2 SVGIG come from the germline V gene (reference sequence). The CDR3 totals 11 residues. Trimming removed 5 bases from V and 6 bases from J, with 11 bases in between. CDR3 in amino acids: CAWERESEQYF. CDR3 DNA: TGTGCCTGGGAGAGGGAAAGCGAGCAGTACTTC.

This clonotype appeared many times. V and J are TRBV7-8 and TRBJ2-2, with D hard to call. This CDR3 has 15 amino acids. Trimming stripped 3 bases from V and 2 bases from J, with 10 bases between. The germline V gene has CDR1 SGHVS and CDR2 FQNEAQ. CDR3 loop: CASSFDYSNTGELFF. The CDR3 DNA follows: TGTGCCAGCAGCTTTGATTACTCCAACACCGGGGAGCTGTTTTTT.

This clonotype was observed many times. The genes are TRBV20-1 and TRBJ2-7, with TRBD2 matching 8 bases. CDR3 size: 12 residues. CDR1 and CDR2 from the germline V gene are DFQATT and SNEGSKA (reference sequence). J gave up 7 bases and V 5 bases, and 7 bases lay outside the gene matches. This CDR3 reads CSASRGGAEQYF. The CDR3 DNA reads TGCAGTGCTTCCCGGGGGGGGGCTGAGCAGTACTTC.

This clonotype was counted at least ten times. The rearrangement joins TRBV5-8 to TRBJ1-1; D perhaps matches TRBD1 (6 bases). CDR1 and CDR2 (germline): SGHTS, YDEGEE. Trimming removed 1 base at V and 5 bases at J, with 6 bases between. This CDR3 is built from 12 residues. CDR3 DNA: TGTGCCAGCAGCTTGACAGGGACTGAAGCTTTCTTT. Protein product: CASSLTGTEAFF.

This clonotype was recorded many times. The chain uses TRBV9 and TRBJ2-7; 7 nucleotides match TRBD1. Germline-derived CDR1 and CDR2 are SGDLS and YYNGEE. V gave up 3 bases and J gave up 5 bases; unmatched junction bases: 8. The CDR3 runs 14 residues. DNA for the CDR3: TGTGCCAGCAGCGCCCGACAGGGTTCGAACGAGCAGTACTTC. Residues: CASSARQGSNEQYF.

This clonotype was seen ten or more times. The chain links TRBV20-1 to TRBJ2-3; D unclear. The V end was cut by 2 bases, the J end by 5 bases, with 26 bases between. Per the germline V gene, CDR1 is DFQATT and CDR2 is SNEGSKA (reference sequence). This CDR3 has 18 amino acids. CDR3 coding DNA: TGCAGTGCTAGAAGGCCGCTGTCCGACCACCACGGTGGAGATACGCAGTATTTT. Translation gives CSARRPLSDHHGGDTQYF.

In this sample, this clonotype turned up many times. V gene TRBV6-6 combines with J gene TRBJ1-1; D unclear. Trimming pared 8 bases from V and 6 bases from J, leaving 7 bases between. Germline CDR1 is MNHNY and CDR2 is SVGAGI (reference sequence). The CDR3 consists of 10 residues. CDR3 in DNA: TGTGCCAGCGGTAACGCTGAAGCTTTCTTT. As protein: CASGNAEAFF.

This clonotype was seen repeatedly, ten times or more. CDR3 residues: CSARDWRESSYEQYF. In DNA, the CDR3 is TGCAGTGCTAGAGATTGGCGGGAGAGCTCCTACGAGCAGTACTTC. The chain recombines TRBV20-1 with TRBJ2-7; 7 nucleotides match TRBD2. The CDR3 is 15 amino acids. V lost 0 bases, J lost 0 bases, and 5 bases stayed unmatched. Germline V gene sequence: CDR1 DFQATT, CDR2 SNEGSKA (reference sequence).